The text below deals with one T cell receptor beta chain. Which antigen it targets is not known. Base qualities are not provided; no much larger clone lies one nucleotide away. This sample is drawn from a study of beta chain features in type 1 diabetes listed by TCRdb under 2018. For the wider study: Mean age, gender distribution, total cell number and subset yield did not differ between patients and healthy donors. A total of some 100,000,000 sorted cells were examined across all samples, and the number of cells per subset was strongly correlated with RNA yield. The study compared the TCRB repertoires of sorted circulating CD4+ T cell subsets in recently diagnosed type 1 diabetes patients with those in matched healthy donors. Regulatory and stem cell-like memory subsets were obtained from only 8 patients and about eight healthy donors, while naive and central memory subsets were obtained from all 30 or so donors. Overall study results and their limits: Shorter templates might be favored by PCR, yet because patient and control samples were amplified and corrected together, any such skew would affect both groups equally. Because cDNA was sequenced instead of genomic DNA, activated cells with high expression could be over-represented, although the groups did not differ in activation or CD3 levels. Patients with type 1 diabetes made fewer insertions and deleted more nucleotides at VDJ recombination sites, implying thymic rearrangement abnormalities. Type 1 diabetes patients showed a moderate but significant shortening of TCRB CDR3 length in all four CD4+ subsets. HLA sub-analyses involved small numbers of individuals, so any influence of HLA type on TCRB rearrangement remained unresolved. Naive, central memory and regulatory TCRB repertoires appeared to be more alike among patients than among healthy donors.

Each donor gave one peripheral blood draw, averaging around 120 mL, which was collected into heparinised tubes. Using a panel that included CD45RO, CCR7, CD25, CD127, CD95 and CD27, naive, central memory, regulatory and stem cell-like memory CD4+ T cells were sorted on a BD FACSAria II. A purity above 95% was achieved for all sorted populations. PBMCs were separated immediately by Lymphoprep density gradient centrifugation and were stained directly, without being cultured. Samples were stained and sorted in pairs, with one healthy donor and one patient per experiment, so that batch effects were minimized. V sheds 3 bases and J sheds 5 bases, leaving 20 bases between their ends. Including the terminal cysteine and phenylalanine, the CDR3 comprises 16 residues. Here the CDR3 DNA is all that survives: 48 bases in frame from base 1. CDR1 and CDR2 are drawn from the germline V gene (reference sequence): GTSNPN, SVGIG.

The High Capacity cDNA Reverse Transcription Kit was used to reverse transcribe all of the isolated RNA, meaning that expressed TCRB transcripts were what got sequenced. Deep immunoSEQ sequencing was performed on naive, central memory and regulatory T cell samples, with an average of roughly 3.3 million total reads per sample. After sorted cells were lysed in RLT buffer, RNA was extracted with DNase-treated RNeasy Micro or Mini kits, with the choice depending on cell number. To prevent cross-contamination, each cell subset was processed individually, whereas patient and healthy donor samples were processed jointly. Using the immunoSEQ multiplex PCR, TCRB sequences were amplified from cDNA into 87-bp fragments spanning the CDR3 region. Sequencing of the amplicons was performed on the Illumina HiSeq platform. In the authors' own workflow: Synthetic template baselines were used to correct PCR bias computationally, reads within Hamming distance 2 were collapsed, and singletons that could not be merged were discarded. Reads were aligned against IMGT so that V, D and J genes, CDR3 length and insertions or deletions at six rearrangement sites could be assigned. Clonotype counts were normalized to sorted cell number within each subset before computing true diversity and Gini coefficients with the tcR R package. Repertoire sharing was quantified using the overlap coefficient calculated on TCRB nucleotide sequences. This immuneACCESS table, as held by TCRdb, lists in-frame sequences with V and J called but not all clones. Of the missing ones, under half trace to an unresolved V gene in checked studies; the others have no known cause. From that table come the V and J calls and clone size; the DNA was used to work out D and trimming. The sample yields approximately 130,000 clones; 17% were counted once. The top ten hold approximately 2.5% of the sample.

Sequencing used central memory CD4+ T cells from blood. The sequence is built from TRBV30 and TRBJ1-5; the D gene cannot be named for sure. This TCR derives from a man aged 18 to 29 with type 1 diabetes. The CDR3: CAWSFPGSRLDQPQHF. The sequenced DNA is TGTGCCTGGAGCTTTCCTGGGAGCAGGCTGGATCAGCCCCAGCATTTT. This CDR3, with the reference TRBV30 and TRBJ1-5 proteins standing in past its ends, gives the full variable domain SQTIHQWPATLVQPVGSPLSLECTVEGTSNPNLYWYRQAAGRGLQLLFYSVGIGQISSEVPQNLSASRPQDRQFILSSKKLLLSDSGFYLCAWSFPGSRLDQPQHFGDGTRLSIL.